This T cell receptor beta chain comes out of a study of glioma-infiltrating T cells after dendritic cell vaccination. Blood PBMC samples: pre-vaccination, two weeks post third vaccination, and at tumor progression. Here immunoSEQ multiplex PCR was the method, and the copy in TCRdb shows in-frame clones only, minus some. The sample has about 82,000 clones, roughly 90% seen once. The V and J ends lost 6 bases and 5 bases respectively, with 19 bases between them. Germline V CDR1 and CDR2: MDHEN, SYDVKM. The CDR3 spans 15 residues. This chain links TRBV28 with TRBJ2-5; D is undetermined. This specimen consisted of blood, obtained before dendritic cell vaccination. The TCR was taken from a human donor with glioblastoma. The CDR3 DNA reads TGTGCCAGCAGCCGATATATAAGAGACGGGGAGACCCAGTACTTC. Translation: CASSRYIRDGETQYF.